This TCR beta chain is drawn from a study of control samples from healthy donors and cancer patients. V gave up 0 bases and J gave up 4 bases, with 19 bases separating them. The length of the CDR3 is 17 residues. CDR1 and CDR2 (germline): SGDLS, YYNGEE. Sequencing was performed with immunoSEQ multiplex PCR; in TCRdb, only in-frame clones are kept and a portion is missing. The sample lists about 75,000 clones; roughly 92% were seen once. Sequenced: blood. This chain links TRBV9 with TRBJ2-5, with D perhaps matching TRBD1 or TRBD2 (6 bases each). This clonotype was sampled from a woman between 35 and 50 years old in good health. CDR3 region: CASSVVGGSGGGETQYF. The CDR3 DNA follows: TGTGCCAGCAGCGTAGTGGGCGGCTCAGGAGGGGGAGAGACCCAGTACTTC.